Detailed here is one T cell receptor beta chain. Its target antigen remains unknown. The junction shows a germline mismatch at one end, possibly a read error. Participants in the prospective study were aged about 18 to 100 years, lived in over 20 United States geographic areas, and enrolled through a virtual design. In the prospective study, participants were assigned to cohorts based on the clinical history participants reported in a screening survey and a study questionnaire. Each participant in the prospective study had whole blood, serum and a nasopharyngeal or oropharyngeal swab collected by mobile phlebotomists. Prospective study participants could optionally give additional blood draws and questionnaires over an approximately 2-month period. Prospective study blood samples were shipped either frozen or at room temperature before DNA extraction. The data derive from a study of blood T cell repertoires in COVID-19 (TCRdb year 2020). In terms of the full investigation: Samples covering the acute and convalescent phases of COVID-19 were provided by collaborators in the United States, Italy and Spain. The material from the prospective study consisted of cDNA or gDNA derived from T cells, B-cell-depleted T cells, or PBMCs. The dataset comprised deeply sampled blood TCRbeta repertoires from subjects exposed to, actively infected with, or recovered from COVID-19. A freely available public database, intended as a resource for researchers studying the immune response to SARS-CoV-2, is where the repertoires were released. The samples were drawn from two sources: the first 160 participants of the ongoing ImmuneRACE study, and approximately 1,300 subjects contributed by 6 global collaborators. Nearly every sample came with metadata listing a de-identified subject ID, COVID-19 status, age in years and sex. Where HLA class I and class II types were available, the types were taken from metadata supplied by the sample provider, not from assay-based typing.

Results the study describes overall, beyond this receptor: How much clinical and demographic metadata was included differed by source and by participant, and the metadata was provided uncurated.

CDR3 length: 15 amino acids, cysteine to phenylalanine. The kept DNA is CDR3 alone, 45 bases in frame from the first base. Taken from the germline V gene, the CDR1 and CDR2 loops are SGHRS and YFSETQ. TCRbeta CDR3 regions were amplified from genomic DNA using the immunoSEQ Assay, a bias-controlled multiplex PCR. The authors' pipeline ran thus. The number of nucleated cells in each sample was estimated from the amplification of reference gene primers within the assay. To quantify the absolute abundance of each unique TCRbeta CDR3 rearrangement, sequence reads were collapsed and filtered. For each sample, productive Simpson clonality was calculated by taking the square root of Simpson's diversity index across productive rearrangements. TCRdb holds this immuneACCESS table with in-frame rearrangements only. Some clones are missing; in checked studies, unresolved V genes explain under half, and the rest has no known cause. For V, J and clone size, that table is used; D and trimming come from the DNA. A total of about 260,000 clones appear in this sample, around 80% of them only once. Of the sample, 4.1% is held by the ten largest clones.

The source material was PBMCs or T cells enriched from blood (not recorded which). This receptor was obtained from a young man with acute COVID-19. Recombination linked TRBV5-1 to TRBJ2-1; 9 bases in the middle match TRBD1. The DNA sequence reads TGTGCCAGCAGCTTGGCGGGACAGGGATCCGATGAGCAGTTCTTC. Translated, it reads CASSLAGQGSDEQFF.